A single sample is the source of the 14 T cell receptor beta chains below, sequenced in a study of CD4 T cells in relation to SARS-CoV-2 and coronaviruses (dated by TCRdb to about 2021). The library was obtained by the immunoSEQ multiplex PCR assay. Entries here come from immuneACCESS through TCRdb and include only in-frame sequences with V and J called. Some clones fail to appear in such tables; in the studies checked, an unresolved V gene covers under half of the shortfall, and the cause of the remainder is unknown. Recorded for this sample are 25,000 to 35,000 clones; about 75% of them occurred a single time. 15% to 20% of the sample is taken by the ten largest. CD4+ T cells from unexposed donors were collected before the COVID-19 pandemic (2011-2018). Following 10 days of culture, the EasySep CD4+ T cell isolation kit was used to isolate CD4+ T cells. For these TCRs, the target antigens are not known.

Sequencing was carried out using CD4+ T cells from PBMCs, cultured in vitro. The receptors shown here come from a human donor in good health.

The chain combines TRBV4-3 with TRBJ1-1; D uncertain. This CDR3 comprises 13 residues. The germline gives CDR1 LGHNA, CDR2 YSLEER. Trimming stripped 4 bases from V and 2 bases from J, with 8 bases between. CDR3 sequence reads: CASSRVLNTEAFF. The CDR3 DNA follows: TGCGCCAGCAGCCGGGTTCTAAACACTGAAGCTTTCTTT.

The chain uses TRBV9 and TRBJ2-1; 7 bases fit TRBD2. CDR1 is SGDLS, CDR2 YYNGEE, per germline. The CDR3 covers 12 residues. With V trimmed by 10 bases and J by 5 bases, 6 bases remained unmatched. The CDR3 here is CASSAGNNEQFF. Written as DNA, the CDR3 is TGTGCCTCCTCAGCGGGGAACAATGAGCAGTTCTTC.

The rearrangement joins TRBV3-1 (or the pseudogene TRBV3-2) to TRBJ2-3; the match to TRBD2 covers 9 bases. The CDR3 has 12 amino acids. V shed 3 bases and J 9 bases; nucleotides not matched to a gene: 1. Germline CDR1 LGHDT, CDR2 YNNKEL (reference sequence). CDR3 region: CASSQLAGTQYF. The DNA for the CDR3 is TGTGCCAGCAGCCAGCTAGCGGGAACGCAGTATTTT.

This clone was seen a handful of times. The CDR3 region is CASSWTSGGNNEQFF. The CDR3 DNA is TGCGCCAGCAGCTGGACTAGCGGGGGAAACAATGAGCAGTTCTTC. V and J are TRBV5-1 and TRBJ2-1; 13 bases align to TRBD2. Germline lookup yields CDR1 SGHRS and CDR2 YFSETQ. The CDR3 contains 15 residues. V shed 3 bases, J shed 5 bases, and the junction held 2 bases outside the gene matches. Full variable domain (rest looked up from reference TRBV5-1 and TRBJ2-1): KAGVTQTPRYLIKTRGQQVTLSCSPISGHRSVSWYQQTPGQGLQFLFEYFSETQRNKGNFPGRFSGRQFSNSRSEMNVSTLELGDSALYLCASSWTSGGNNEQFFGPGTRLTVL.

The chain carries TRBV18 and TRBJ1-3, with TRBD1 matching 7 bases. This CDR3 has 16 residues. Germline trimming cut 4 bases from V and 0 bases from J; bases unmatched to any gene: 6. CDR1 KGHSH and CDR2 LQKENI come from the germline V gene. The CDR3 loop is CASSRGTATSGNTIYF. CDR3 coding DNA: TGTGCCAGCTCACGAGGGACAGCCACCTCTGGAAACACCATATATTTT.

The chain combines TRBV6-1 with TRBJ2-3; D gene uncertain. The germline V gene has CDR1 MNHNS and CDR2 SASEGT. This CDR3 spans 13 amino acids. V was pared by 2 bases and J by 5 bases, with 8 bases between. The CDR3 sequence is CASSERTKDTQYF. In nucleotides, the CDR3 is TGTGCCAGCAGTGAACGGACCAAAGATACGCAGTATTTT.

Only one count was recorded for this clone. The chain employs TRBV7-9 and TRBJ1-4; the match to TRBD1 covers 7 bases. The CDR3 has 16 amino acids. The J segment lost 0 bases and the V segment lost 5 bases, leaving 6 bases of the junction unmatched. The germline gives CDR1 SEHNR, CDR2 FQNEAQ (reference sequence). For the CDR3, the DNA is TGTGCCAGCAGCACGGGACAGATGGCAACTAATGAAAAACTGTTTTTT. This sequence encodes CASSTGQMATNEKLFF.

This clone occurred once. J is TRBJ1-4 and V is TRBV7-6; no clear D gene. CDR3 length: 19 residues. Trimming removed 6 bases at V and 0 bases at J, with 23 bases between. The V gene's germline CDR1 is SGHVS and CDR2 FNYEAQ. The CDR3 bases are TGTGCCAGCAGTTCTAGGTTCCGGAGATCAAGTGCAACTAATGAAAAACTGTTTTTT. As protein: CASSSRFRRSSATNEKLFF.

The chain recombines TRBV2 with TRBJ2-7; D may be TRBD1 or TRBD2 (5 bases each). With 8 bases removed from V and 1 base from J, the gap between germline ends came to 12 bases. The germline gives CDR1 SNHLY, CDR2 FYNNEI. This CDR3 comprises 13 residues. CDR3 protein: CASFGAGSYEQYF. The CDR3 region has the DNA TGTGCCAGCTTCGGGGCAGGATCCTACGAGCAGTACTTC. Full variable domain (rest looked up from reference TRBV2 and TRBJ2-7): EPEVTQTPSHQVTQMGQEVILRCVPISNHLYFYWYRQILGQKVEFLVSFYNNEISEKSEIFDDQFSVERPDGSNFTLKIRSTKLEDSAMYFCASFGAGSYEQYFGPGTRLTVT.

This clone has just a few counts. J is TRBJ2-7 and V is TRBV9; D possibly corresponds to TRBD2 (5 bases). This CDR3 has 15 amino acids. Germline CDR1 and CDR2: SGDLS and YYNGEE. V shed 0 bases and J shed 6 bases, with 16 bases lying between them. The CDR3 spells CASSVGLAAGGEQYF. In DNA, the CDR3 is TGTGCCAGCAGCGTAGGTCTCGCCGCAGGAGGCGAGCAGTACTTC.

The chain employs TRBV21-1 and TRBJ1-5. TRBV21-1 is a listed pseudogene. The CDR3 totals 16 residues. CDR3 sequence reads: CASSKEGGTPDQPQHF. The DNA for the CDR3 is TGTGCCAGCAGCAAAGAGGGGGGGACACCCGATCAGCCCCAGCATTTT.

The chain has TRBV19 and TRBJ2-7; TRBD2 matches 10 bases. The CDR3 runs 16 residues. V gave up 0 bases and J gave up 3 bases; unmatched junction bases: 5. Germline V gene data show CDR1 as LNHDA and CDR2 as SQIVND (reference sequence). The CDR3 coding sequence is TGTGCCAGTAGTATAGATGCGGCTAGCGGGAGCTACGAGCAGTACTTC. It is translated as CASSIDAASGSYEQYF.

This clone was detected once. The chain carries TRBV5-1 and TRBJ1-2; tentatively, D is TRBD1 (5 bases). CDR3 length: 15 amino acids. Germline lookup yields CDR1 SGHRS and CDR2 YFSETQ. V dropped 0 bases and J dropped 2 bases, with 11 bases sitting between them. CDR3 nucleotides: TGCGCCAGCAGCTTGGCGGCGGGGCTAAACTATGGCTACACCTTC. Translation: CASSLAAGLNYGYTF.

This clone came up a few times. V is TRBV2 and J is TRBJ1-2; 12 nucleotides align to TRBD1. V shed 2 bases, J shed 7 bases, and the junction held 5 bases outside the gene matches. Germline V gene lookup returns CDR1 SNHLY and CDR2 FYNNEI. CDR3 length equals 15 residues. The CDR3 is CASSENTGQGAGYTF. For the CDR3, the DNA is TGTGCCAGCAGTGAAAATACGGGACAGGGGGCTGGCTACACCTTC.